The 5 T cell receptor beta chains below all came from one sample that was sequenced in a study of T cell responses to AZD1222 COVID-19 vaccine. The method was immunoSEQ multiplex PCR; TCRdb's version includes in-frame clones alone and lacks a portion of them. The repertoire includes over 130,000 clones, roughly 90% of them detected once, and around 1.6% sits in the top ten. The sequences come from peripheral blood, collected 28 days after the second AZD1222 dose. These receptors were obtained from an adult who received the AZD1222 COVID-19 vaccine.

Only one count was recorded for this clone. The gene calls are TRBV27 and TRBJ2-3; 11 nucleotides line up with TRBD2. The junction had 4 bases not matched to a gene; V was cut back by 7 bases and J by 1 base. Germline V CDR1 and CDR2: MNHEY, SMNVEV (reference sequence). The CDR3 consists of 15 residues. The CDR3 loop is CASKPLAGGTDTQYF. DNA of the CDR3: TGTGCCAGCAAACCACTAGCGGGGGGCACAGATACGCAGTATTTT.

The gene calls are TRBV19 and TRBJ1-1; D is uncertain. The V gene lost 6 bases and the J gene lost 0 bases, with 11 bases spanning the gap. Germline lookup yields CDR1 LNHDA and CDR2 SQIVND (reference sequence). The CDR3 is 14 residues long. This CDR3 reads CASRSNRMNTEAFF. The CDR3 region has the DNA TGTGCCAGTAGAAGCAACAGAATGAACACTGAAGCTTTCTTT.

The CDR3 region has the DNA TGTGCCAGCAGAGGGGGACTGAGGCAGCCCCAGCATTTT. As protein: CASRGGLRQPQHF. The genes are TRBV6-5 and TRBJ1-5; D perhaps matches TRBD1 (6 bases). V lost 6 bases and J 7 bases, leaving 13 bases between the germline ends. CDR3 length equals 13 residues. Germline loops: CDR1 MNHEY, CDR2 SVGAGI.

The J gene is TRBJ2-3, the V gene TRBV4-2; no firm D call. V gave up 0 bases and J gave up 9 bases, with 7 bases separating them. Germline V gives CDR1 LGHNA, CDR2 YNFKEQ. The CDR3 is 12 residues long. The CDR3 loop is CASSQDRGTQYF. The CDR3 DNA follows: TGTGCCAGCAGCCAAGATCGTGGGACGCAGTATTTT.

The genes are TRBV28 and TRBJ2-7; 9 bases line up with TRBD2. Germline V gene lookup returns CDR1 MDHEN and CDR2 SYDVKM. V trimming: 7 bases; J trimming: 3 bases; junction bases outside the gene matches: 10. This CDR3 region has 15 residues. This chain's CDR3 is CASTGGRASNYEQYF. The DNA of the CDR3 is TGTGCCAGCACCGGCGGGAGGGCCTCCAACTACGAGCAGTACTTC.